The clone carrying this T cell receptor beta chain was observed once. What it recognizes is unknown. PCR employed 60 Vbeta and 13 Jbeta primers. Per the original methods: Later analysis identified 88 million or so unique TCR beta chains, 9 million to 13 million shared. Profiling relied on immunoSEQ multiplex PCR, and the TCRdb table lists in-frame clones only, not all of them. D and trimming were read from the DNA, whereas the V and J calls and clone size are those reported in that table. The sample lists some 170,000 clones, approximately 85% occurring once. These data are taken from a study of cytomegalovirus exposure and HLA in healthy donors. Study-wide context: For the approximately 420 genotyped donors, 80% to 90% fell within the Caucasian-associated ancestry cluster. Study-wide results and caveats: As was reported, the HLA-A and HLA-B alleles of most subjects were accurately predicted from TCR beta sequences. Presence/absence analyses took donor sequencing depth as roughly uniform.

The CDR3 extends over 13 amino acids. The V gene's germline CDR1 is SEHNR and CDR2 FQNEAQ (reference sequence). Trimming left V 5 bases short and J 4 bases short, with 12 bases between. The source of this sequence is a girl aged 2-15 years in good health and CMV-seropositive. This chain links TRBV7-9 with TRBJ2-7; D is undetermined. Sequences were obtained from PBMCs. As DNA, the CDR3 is TGTGCCAGCAGCCCCCATAGTCGGTACGAGCAGTACTTC. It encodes CASSPHSRYEQYF.